This section outlines one T cell receptor (beta chain) sequence together with its context. Profiled with immunoSEQ multiplex PCR; TCRdb holds only in-frame clones, not every one. Among fewer than 80,000 clones listed, less than 90% were seen once. The sample belongs to a study of OX40 agonist ivuxolimab in advanced cancers. The CDR3 is 14 amino acids. V shed 0 bases, J shed 1 base, and the junction held 0 bases outside the gene matches. Germline V gene data show CDR1 as SGHRS and CDR2 as YFSETQ. The TCR comes from an adult with an advanced solid tumor such as melanoma, head and neck, liver or kidney cancer. The chain uses TRBV5-1 and TRBJ1-1; 7 positions agree with TRBD1. This sample comprised CD4+ or CD8+ T cells sorted from blood, obtained in a trial of the OX40 agonist ivuxolimab. The CDR3: CASSLDRGNTEAFF. The CDR3 DNA is TGCGCCAGCAGCTTGGACAGGGGGAACACTGAAGCTTTCTTT.